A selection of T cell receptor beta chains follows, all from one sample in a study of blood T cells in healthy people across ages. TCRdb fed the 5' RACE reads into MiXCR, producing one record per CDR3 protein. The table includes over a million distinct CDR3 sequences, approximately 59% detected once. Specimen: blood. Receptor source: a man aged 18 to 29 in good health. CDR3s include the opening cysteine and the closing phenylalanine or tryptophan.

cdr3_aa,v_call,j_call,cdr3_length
CSVEAGRGTGLKSSGNTIYF,TRBV29-1,TRBJ1-3,20
CASSSTSGSPVGEQFF,TRBV5-1,TRBJ2-1,16
CSVGKGGYTEAFF,TRBV29-1,TRBJ1-1,13
CASSAVGRGGREQYF,TRBV6-1,TRBJ2-5,15
CASSSRRLRTEEGGYTF,TRBV7-9,TRBJ1-2,17
CSAGGLAIPGDTQYF,TRBV20-1,TRBJ2-3,15
CASSFNGVNNEQYF,TRBV12-3/TRBV12-4,TRBJ2-7,14
CASSKAVPNTEAFF,TRBV21-1,TRBJ1-1,14
CSARLGNMNTEAFF,TRBV20-1,TRBJ1-1,14
CASSSRLAGGPSSYNEQFF,TRBV27,TRBJ2-1,19
CASSLFRGTAGGDYEQYF,TRBV5-1,TRBJ2-7,18
CASSYGGTGPSYEQYF,TRBV6-5,TRBJ2-7,16
CAISESQGETQYF,TRBV10-3,TRBJ2-5,13
CSVEDRGGASFEQFF,TRBV29-1,TRBJ2-1,15
CASRPTGMDQPQHF,TRBV12-3/TRBV12-4,TRBJ1-5,14
CASSQLIYEQYF,TRBV3-1,.,12
CASTARVAGVTDTQYF,TRBV6-1,TRBJ2-3,16
CASSVRGIGGEKLFF,TRBV14,TRBJ1-4,15
CASSLLAVAGVNEQFF,TRBV27,TRBJ2-1,16
CASSPPGEITEAFF,TRBV5-6,TRBJ1-1,14
CASSLSAMGGYEQYF,TRBV28,TRBJ2-7,15
CASSRQGSRQPQHF,TRBV12-3/TRBV12-4,TRBJ1-5,14
CASSVAADTQYF,TRBV9,TRBJ2-3,12
CACTSRGRDTEAFF,TRBV2,TRBJ1-1,14
CSAGQSYNEQFF,TRBV20-1,TRBJ2-1,12
CASSQPQGTYQETQYF,TRBV4-1,TRBJ2-5,16
CASSNLPTSAETQYF,TRBV2,TRBJ2-5,15
CASSSTKMPRDSEKLFF,TRBV27,TRBJ1-4,17
CASSVGVATYEQYF,TRBV9,TRBJ2-7,14
CSATDRQRTSTDTQYF,TRBV20-1,TRBJ2-3,16
CASSSGTSVVSNEQFF,TRBV7-2,TRBJ2-1,16
CSARDLGGAFYNEQFF,TRBV20-1,TRBJ2-1,16
CASSYAPAQETQYF,TRBV6-6,TRBJ2-5,14
CASSYEAGRQYEQYF,TRBV6-2/TRBV6-3,.,15
CASSQELMAGRETQYF,TRBV14,TRBJ2-5,16
CASSSPGQGVFEETQYF,TRBV5-8,.,17
CASSLQGAPAGIQYF,TRBV27,.,15
CASSFGTSGGGYEQYF,TRBV12-3/TRBV12-4,TRBJ2-7,16
CASSYFSGVEQYF,TRBV6-5,.,13
CASFSGTYNEQFF,TRBV27,TRBJ2-1,13
CVSSLSVGTDTQYF,TRBV27,TRBJ2-3,14
CASSQVPDRRADNQPQHF,TRBV4-1,TRBJ1-5,18
CASSPVAPTNEKLFF,TRBV12-3/TRBV12-4,TRBJ1-4,15
CASSHVADEQYF,TRBV12-3/TRBV12-4,TRBJ2-5,12
CASSPLGRYYGYTF,TRBV4-3,TRBJ1-2,14
CASWLAIASDEQYF,TRBV2,TRBJ2-7,14
CSVGREDQTYEQYF,TRBV29-1,TRBJ2-7,14
CASSPSMNTGELFF,TRBV6-2/TRBV6-3,TRBJ2-2,14
CASSPGAVRADAQYF,TRBV12-3/TRBV12-4,TRBJ2-3,15
CATSDFIRWGQGEQFF,TRBV24-1,TRBJ2-1,16
CASSYLTCWYEQYF,TRBV6-5,.,14
CSAEDPPGGYTF,TRBV29-1,TRBJ1-2,12
CASSYGQGPDEQYF,TRBV6-6,TRBJ2-7,14
CASSHTSEGDTQYF,TRBV12-3/TRBV12-4,TRBJ2-3,14
CASRPGASEGSPLHF,TRBV6-2/TRBV6-3,TRBJ1-6,15
CASRPQGSADTQYF,TRBV5-1,TRBJ2-3,14
CSARDTGDQPQHF,TRBV20-1,TRBJ1-5,13
CASSYLVRGLGNQPQHF,TRBV6-2/TRBV6-3,TRBJ1-5,17